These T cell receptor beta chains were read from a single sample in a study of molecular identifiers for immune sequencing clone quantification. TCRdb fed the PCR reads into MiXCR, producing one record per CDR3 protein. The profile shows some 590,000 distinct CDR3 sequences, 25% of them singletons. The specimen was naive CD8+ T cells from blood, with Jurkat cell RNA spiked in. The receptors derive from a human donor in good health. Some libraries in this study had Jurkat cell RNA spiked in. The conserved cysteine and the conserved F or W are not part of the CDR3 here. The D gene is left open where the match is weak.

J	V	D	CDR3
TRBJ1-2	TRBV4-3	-	ASSRGQGLRYGYT
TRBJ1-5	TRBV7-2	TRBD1	ASSVKDREYQPQH
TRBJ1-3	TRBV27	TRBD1	ASSEGAPGNTIY
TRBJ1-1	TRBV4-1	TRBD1	ASSQASGQAIRNTEAF
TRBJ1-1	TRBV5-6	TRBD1	ASATGYTEAF
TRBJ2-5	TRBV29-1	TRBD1	SVDLTGRTLETQY
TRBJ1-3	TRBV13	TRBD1	ASSLGTGTPGNTIY
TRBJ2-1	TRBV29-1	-	SVEDPSTF
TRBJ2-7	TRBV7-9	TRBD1	ASSPPDRDLIEQY
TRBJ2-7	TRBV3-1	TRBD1	ASSQSGQGLSSYEQY
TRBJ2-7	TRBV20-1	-	SAGSGPKQISYEQY
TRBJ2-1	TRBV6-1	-	ASSEIYNEQF
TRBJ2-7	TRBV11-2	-	ASSLTGESSYEQY
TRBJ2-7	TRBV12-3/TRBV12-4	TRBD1	ASSDGTGFYEQY
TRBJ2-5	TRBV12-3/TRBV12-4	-	ASSSLTFQETQY
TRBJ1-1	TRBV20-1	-	SARTFRTGVTEAF
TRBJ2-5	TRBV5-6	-	ASSWAGAQY
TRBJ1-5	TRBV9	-	VSSHSGNQPQH
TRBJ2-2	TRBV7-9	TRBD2	AGRSGVNTGELF
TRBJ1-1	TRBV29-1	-	SINHQPSEGHFAEAF
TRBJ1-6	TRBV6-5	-	ASGPFYNSPLH
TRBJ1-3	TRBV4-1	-	ASSQDRGSGITIY
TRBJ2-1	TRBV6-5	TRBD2	ASSYISGRYNEQF
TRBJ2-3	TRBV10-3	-	AISRDTDTTDTQY
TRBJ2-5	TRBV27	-	ASSQDIQETQY
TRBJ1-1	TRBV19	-	ASAQGLPPAAF
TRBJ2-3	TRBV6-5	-	ASSYSASEGTDTQY
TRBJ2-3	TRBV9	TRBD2	ASSVLAGSTDTQY
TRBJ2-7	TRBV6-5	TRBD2	ASSYSAWREGPTEQY
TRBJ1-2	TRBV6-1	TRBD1	ASSDRDRGIYGYT
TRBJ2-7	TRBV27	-	ASNLSRSSYEQY
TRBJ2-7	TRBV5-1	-	ASSFQVGARSLLYEQY
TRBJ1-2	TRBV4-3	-	ASSQGQTDGYT
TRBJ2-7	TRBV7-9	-	ASSLDVGGPFGEQY
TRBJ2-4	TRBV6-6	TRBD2	ASSGGRGGLNKNIQY
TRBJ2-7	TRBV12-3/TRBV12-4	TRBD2	ASSLAGLAGGYEQY
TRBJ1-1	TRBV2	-	ASGVPQMNTEAF
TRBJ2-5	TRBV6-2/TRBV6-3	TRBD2	ASSPGVSGISQETQY
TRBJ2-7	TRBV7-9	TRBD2	ASSRGLAGTFGEQY
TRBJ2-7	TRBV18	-	ASSPPADEQY
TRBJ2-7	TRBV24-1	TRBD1	AIGTGVEQY
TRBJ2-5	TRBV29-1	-	SVEDYGYETQY
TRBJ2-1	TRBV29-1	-	SVDGEGESNEQF
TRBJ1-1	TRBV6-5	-	ASSYGQAYTEAF
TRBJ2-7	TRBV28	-	ASSLGVAFSYEQY
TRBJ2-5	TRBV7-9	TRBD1	ASSLAQGAGNEQY
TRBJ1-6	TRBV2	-	ASSEGVFGDSLH
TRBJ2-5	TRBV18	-	ASSPAYPGVRETQY
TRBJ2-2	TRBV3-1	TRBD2	ASSQDRASGRAWELF
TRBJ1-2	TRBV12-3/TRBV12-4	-	ASSSTPTGGGDYGYT
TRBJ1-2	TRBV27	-	ASSFDGYT